This TCR beta chain was found in a study of cytomegalovirus exposure and HLA in healthy donors. Findings and caveats of the study: A later look showed TCR association rates differing by HLA locus, highest for DRB1 and lowest for HLA-C. In a later analysis, a missense DCLRE1C variant was linked to TCR beta V- and J-gene trimming. Cytomegalovirus status, reportedly, was diagnosed with high specificity and sensitivity by the classifier.

On this clone itself: Its matching antigen is unknown.

The CDR3 sequence is 15 residues long. V was pared by 4 bases and J by 5 bases, with 4 bases of the junction left unmatched. Germline values: CDR1 SGDLS, CDR2 YYNGEE. The PCR contained 60 Vbeta and 13 Jbeta primers. Assay: immunoSEQ multiplex PCR; the TCRdb copy retains only in-frame clones and omits some. The sample has about 190,000 clones, under 80% seen once; the top ten hold about 4.4%. V is TRBV9 and J is TRBJ2-5; 14 bases line up with TRBD2. This receptor was taken from a man younger than 45 in good health and CMV-seropositive. The specimen sequenced was PBMCs. The CDR3 DNA is TGTGCCAGCAGCCAGGGACTAGCGGGGGTGGAGACCCAGTACTTC. It yields the protein CASSQGLAGVETQYF.